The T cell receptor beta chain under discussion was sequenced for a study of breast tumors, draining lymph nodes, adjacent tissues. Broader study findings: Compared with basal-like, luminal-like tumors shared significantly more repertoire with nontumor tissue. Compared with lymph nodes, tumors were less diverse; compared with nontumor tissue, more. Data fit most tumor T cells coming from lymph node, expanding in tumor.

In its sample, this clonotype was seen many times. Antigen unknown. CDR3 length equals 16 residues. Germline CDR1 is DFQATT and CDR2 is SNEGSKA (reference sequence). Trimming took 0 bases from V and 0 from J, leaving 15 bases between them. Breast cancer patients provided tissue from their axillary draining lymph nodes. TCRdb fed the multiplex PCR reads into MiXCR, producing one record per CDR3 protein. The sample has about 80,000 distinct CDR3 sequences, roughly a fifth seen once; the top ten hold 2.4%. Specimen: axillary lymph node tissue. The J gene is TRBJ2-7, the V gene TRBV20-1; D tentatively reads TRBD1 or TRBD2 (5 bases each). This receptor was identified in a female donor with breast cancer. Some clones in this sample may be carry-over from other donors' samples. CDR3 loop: CSARDTGPQSSYEQYF. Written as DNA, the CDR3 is TGCAGTGCTAGAGATACGGGGCCCCAAAGCTCCTACGAGCAGTACTTC.